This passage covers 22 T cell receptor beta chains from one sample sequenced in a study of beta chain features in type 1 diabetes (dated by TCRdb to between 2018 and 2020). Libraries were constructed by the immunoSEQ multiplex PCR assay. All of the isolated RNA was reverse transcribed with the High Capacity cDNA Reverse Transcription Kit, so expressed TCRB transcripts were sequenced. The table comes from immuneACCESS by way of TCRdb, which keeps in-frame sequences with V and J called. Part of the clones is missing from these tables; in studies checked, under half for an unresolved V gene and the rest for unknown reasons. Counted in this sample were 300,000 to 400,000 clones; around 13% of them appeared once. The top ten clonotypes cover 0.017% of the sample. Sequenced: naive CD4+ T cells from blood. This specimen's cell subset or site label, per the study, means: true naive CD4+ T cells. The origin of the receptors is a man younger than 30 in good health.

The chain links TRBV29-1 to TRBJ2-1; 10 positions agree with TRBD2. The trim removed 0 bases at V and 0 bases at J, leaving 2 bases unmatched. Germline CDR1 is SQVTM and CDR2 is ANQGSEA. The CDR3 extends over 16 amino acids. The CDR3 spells CSVEDRTSGSYNEQFF. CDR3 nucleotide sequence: TGCAGCGTTGAAGATCGGACTAGCGGCTCCTACAATGAGCAGTTCTTC.

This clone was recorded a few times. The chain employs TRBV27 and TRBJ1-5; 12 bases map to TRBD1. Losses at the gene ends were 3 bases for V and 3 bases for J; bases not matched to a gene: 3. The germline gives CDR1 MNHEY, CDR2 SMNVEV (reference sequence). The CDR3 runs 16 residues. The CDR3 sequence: CASSFTGQGANQPQHF. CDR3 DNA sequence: TGTGCCAGCAGTTTCACGGGACAGGGGGCCAATCAGCCCCAGCATTTT.

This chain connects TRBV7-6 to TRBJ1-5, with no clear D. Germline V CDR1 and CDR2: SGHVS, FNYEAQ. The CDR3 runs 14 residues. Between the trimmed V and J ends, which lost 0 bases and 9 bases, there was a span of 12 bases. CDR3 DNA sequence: TGTGCCAGCAGCTTAGCGGCCGGCGGTAGGCCCCAGCATTTT. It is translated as CASSLAAGGRPQHF.

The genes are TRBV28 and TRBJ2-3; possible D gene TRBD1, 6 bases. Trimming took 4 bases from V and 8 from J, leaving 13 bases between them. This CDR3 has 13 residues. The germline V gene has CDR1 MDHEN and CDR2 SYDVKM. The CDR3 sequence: CASSSTGFRTQYF. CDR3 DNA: TGTGCCAGCAGTTCAACAGGGTTTCGTACGCAGTATTTT.

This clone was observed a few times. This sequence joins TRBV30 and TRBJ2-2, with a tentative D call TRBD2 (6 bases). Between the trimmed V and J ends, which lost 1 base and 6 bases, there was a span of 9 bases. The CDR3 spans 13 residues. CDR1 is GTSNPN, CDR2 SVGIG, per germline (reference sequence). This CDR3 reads CAWSGGVSGELFF. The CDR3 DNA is TGTGCCTGGAGTGGGGGGGTCTCCGGGGAGCTGTTTTTT.

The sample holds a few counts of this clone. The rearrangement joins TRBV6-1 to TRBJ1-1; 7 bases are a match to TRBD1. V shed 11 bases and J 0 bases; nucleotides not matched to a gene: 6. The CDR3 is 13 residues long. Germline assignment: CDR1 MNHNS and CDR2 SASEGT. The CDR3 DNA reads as TGTGCCGTAACAGGGGCCCTGAACACTGAAGCTTTCTTT. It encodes CAVTGALNTEAFF.

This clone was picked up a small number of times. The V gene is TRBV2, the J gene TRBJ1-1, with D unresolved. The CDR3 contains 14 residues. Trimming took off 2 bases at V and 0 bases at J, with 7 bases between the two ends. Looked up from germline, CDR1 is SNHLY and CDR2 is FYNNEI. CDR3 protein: CASSEISMNTEAFF. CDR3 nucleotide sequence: TGTGCCAGCAGTGAAATTAGCATGAACACTGAAGCTTTCTTT.

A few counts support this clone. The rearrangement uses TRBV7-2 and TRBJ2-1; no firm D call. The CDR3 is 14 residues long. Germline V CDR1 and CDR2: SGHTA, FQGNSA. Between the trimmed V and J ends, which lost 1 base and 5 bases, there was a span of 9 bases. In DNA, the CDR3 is TGTGCCAGCAGCTTAGTGTATAGAGACAATGAGCAGTTCTTC. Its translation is CASSLVYRDNEQFF.

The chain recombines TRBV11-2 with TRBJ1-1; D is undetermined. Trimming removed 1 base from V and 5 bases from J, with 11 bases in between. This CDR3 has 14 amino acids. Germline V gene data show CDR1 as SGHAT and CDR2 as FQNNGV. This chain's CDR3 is CASSLGSGRTEAFF. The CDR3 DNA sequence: TGTGCCAGCAGCTTAGGCTCAGGTCGGACTGAAGCTTTCTTT.

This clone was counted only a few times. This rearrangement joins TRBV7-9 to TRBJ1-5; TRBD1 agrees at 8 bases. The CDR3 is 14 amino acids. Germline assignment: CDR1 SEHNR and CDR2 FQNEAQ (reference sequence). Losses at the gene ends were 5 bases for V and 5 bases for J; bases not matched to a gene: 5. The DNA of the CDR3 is TGTGCCAGCAGCCCGGACAGGGCTGATCAGCCCCAGCATTTT. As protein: CASSPDRADQPQHF.

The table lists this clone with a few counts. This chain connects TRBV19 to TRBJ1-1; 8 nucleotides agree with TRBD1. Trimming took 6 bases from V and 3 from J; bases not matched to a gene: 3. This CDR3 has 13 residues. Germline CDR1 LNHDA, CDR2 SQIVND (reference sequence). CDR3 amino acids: CASRLDRDTEAFF. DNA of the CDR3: TGTGCCAGTAGACTGGACAGGGACACTGAAGCTTTCTTT.

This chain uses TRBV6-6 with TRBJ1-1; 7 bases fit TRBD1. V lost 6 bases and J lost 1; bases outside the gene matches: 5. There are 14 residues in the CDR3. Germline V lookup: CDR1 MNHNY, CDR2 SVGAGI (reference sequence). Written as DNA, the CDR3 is TGTGCCAGCAGCCACAGACAGGGGAACACTGAAGCTTTCTTT. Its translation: CASSHRQGNTEAFF.

The CDR3 loop reads CASSSPSGDTYEQYF. The CDR3 nucleotides read TGTGCCAGCAGTTCTCCTAGCGGGGACACCTACGAGCAGTACTTC. V is TRBV6-5 and J is TRBJ2-7; TRBD2 matches 9 bases. After removal of 4 bases from V and 2 bases from J, the junction contained 6 bases not matched to a gene. This CDR3 region has 15 residues. Per the germline V gene, CDR1 is MNHEY and CDR2 is SVGAGI.

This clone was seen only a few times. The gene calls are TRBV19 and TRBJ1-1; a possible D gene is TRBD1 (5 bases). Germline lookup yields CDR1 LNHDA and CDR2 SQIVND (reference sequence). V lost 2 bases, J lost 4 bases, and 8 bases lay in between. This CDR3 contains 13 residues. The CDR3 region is CASSIQGRTEAFF. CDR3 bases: TGTGCCAGTAGTATACAGGGTCGCACTGAAGCTTTCTTT.

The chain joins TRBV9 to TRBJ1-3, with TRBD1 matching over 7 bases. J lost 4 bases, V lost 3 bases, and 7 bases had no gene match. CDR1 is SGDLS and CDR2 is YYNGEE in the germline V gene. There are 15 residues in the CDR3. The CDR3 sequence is CASSEQGQRGNTIYF. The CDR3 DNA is TGTGCCAGCAGCGAACAGGGACAGCGCGGAAACACCATATATTTT.

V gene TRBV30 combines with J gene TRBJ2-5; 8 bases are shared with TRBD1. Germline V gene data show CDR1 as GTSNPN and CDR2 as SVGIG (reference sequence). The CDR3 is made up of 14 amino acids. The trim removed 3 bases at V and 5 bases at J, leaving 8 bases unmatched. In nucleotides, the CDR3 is TGTGCCTGGAGGAAAGGACAGGGCTTGGAGACCCAGTACTTC. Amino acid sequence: CAWRKGQGLETQYF. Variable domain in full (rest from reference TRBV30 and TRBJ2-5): SQTIHQWPATLVQPVGSPLSLECTVEGTSNPNLYWYRQAAGRGLQLLFYSVGIGQISSEVPQNLSASRPQDRQFILSSKKLLLSDSGFYLCAWRKGQGLETQYFGPGTRLLVL.

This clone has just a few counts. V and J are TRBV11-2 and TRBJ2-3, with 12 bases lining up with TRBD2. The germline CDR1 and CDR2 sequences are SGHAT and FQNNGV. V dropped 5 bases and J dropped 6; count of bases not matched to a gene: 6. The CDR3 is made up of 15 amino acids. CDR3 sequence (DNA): TGTGCCAGCAGCGTTCTAGCGGGGGGGATCGATACGCAGTATTTT. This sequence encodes CASSVLAGGIDTQYF.

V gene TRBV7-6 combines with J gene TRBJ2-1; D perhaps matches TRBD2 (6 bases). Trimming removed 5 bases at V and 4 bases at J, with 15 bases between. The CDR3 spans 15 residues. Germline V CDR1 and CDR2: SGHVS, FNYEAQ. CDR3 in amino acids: CASSQRTTTYNEQFF. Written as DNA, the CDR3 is TGTGCCAGCAGCCAACGGACTACCACATACAATGAGCAGTTCTTC.

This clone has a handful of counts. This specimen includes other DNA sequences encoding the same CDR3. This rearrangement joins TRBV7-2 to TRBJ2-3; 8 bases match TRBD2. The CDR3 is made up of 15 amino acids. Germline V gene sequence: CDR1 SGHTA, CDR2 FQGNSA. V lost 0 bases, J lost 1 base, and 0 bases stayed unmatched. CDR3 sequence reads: CASSLASGGTDTQYF. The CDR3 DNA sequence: TGTGCCAGCAGCTTAGCTAGCGGGGGCACAGATACGCAGTATTTT.

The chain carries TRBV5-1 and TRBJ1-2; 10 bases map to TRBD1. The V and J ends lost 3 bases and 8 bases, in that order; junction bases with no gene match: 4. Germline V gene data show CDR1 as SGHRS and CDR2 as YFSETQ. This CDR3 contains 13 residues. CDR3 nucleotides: TGCGCCAGCAGCTCCTGGACAGGGGGAGGCTACACCTTC. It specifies CASSSWTGGGYTF.

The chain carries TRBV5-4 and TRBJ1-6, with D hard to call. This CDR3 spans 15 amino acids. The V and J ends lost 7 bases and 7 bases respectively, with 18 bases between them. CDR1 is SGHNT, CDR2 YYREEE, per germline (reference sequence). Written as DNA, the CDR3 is TGTGCCAGCTCCTTGAGGGCAGTCAAGAATTCACCCCTCCACTTT. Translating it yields CASSLRAVKNSPLHF.

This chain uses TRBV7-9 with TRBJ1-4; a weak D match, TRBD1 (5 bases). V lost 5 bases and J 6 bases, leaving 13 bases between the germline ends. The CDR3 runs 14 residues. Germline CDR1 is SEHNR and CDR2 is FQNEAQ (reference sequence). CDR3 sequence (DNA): TGTGCCAGCAGCCCCGGGGGGGGATATGAAAAACTGTTTTTT. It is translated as CASSPGGGYEKLFF.